The source of this TCR beta chain is a study of T cells in Graves' hyperthyroidism and ophthalmopathy. This CDR3 has 19 amino acids. Trimming stripped 5 bases from V and 0 bases from J, with 24 bases between. In germline, CDR1 is SEHNR, CDR2 FQNEAQ (reference sequence). The TCR beta CDR3 regions underwent amplification using RNA transcripts as the source. The HTBI primer set drove a first-round RT-PCR of the TCR CDR3. MiXCR, applied by TCRdb to the multiplex PCR reads, yields one record per CDR3 protein. The sample consists of about 420,000 distinct CDR3 sequences, around 14% of them appearing once. This clonotype was seen ten or more times. Researchers defined stable Graves' hyperthyroidism as no ophthalmopathy progression within 18 months. Uncontrolled infection, other autoimmune disease, pregnancy or lactation excluded patients. Each diagnosis drew on symptoms, thyroxine, TRAb, thyroid ultrasound and orbital computed tomography findings.

Sequencing was done on a sample of blood. The rearrangement links TRBV7-9 to TRBJ2-3; tentatively, D is TRBD1 (6 bases). The clonotype was recovered from a woman in her late teens or twenties with Graves' hyperthyroidism. CDR3 sequence (DNA): TGTGCCAGCAGCCAAGCGGACAGATTCTCCTCACCTAGCACAGATACGCAGTATTTT. Amino acids: CASSQADRFSSPSTDTQYF.